This T cell receptor (beta chain) stems from a study of shared clonotypes between healthy human individuals. Measured with immunoSEQ multiplex PCR; TCRdb has only the in-frame clones, and not every one. Of approximately 2,300,000 clones in the sample, about 90% were seen once. The germline V and J ends were trimmed by 6 bases and 8 bases, with 23 bases remaining between them. CDR1 and CDR2 from the germline V gene are MDHEN and SYDVKM. This CDR3 contains 16 residues. This chain uses TRBV28 with TRBJ2-1; weak D call: TRBD2 (6 bases). This TCR derives from a man aged 18 to 29 in good health. Some clones in this sample may be carry-over from other donors' samples. The sequencing input was naive CD4+ T cells from PBMCs. Specified subset: CD45RA+ positively selected. Here the CDR3 reads CASSPPRDWRGDEQFF. The DNA of the CDR3 is TGTGCCAGCAGCCCCCCGAGGGACTGGAGAGGGGATGAGCAGTTCTTC.